The 25 T cell receptor beta chains below come from one sample, sequenced in a study of resident and recirculating memory T cells in vitiligo. The repertoire was sequenced with immunoSEQ multiplex PCR; TCRdb's copy has only in-frame clones and lacks some. Among about 76,000 clones listed, about 91% were seen once. Sequences were obtained from blood. Source of these receptors: a male donor with vitiligo.

V is TRBV6-1 and J is TRBJ1-2; D remains unclear. The length of the CDR3 is 11 residues. Trimming removed 5 bases at V and 5 bases at J, with 6 bases between. The germline CDR1 and CDR2 sequences are MNHNS and SASEGT. The CDR3 DNA reads TGTGCCAGCAGTCCCCTTTATGGCTACACCTTC. Amino acids: CASSPLYGYTF.

This chain joins TRBV6-1 and TRBJ1-1; D not resolved. CDR1 and CDR2 from the germline V gene are MNHNS and SASEGT. This CDR3 spans 11 amino acids. V shed 8 bases and J shed 1 base, with 5 bases lying between them. The CDR3, as DNA: TGTGCCAGCGTGCGGAACACTGAAGCTTTCTTT. As protein: CASVRNTEAFF.

The chain is built from TRBV28 and TRBJ2-2; TRBD2 matches 15 bases. V was pared by 2 bases and J by 6 bases, with 4 bases of the junction left unmatched. The CDR3 runs 17 residues. Per germline, CDR1 MDHEN and CDR2 SYDVKM. CDR3 protein: CASSLRGLAGGPGELFF. The CDR3 region has the DNA TGTGCCAGCAGTTTAAGGGGACTAGCGGGAGGACCCGGGGAGCTGTTTTTT.

The chain uses TRBV7-9 and TRBJ2-2; 9 positions match TRBD1. The V segment lost 5 bases and the J segment 2 bases; nucleotides outside the gene matches: 9. The V gene's germline CDR1 is SEHNR and CDR2 FQNEAQ (reference sequence). The CDR3 length is 17 residues. In DNA form, the CDR3 reads TGTGCCAGCAGCCCGCCTGGGACAGGGAAAAACACCGGGGAGCTGTTTTTT. Translation: CASSPPGTGKNTGELFF.

The chain is built from TRBV30 and TRBJ2-7; TRBD1 aligns across 7 bases. V gave up 5 bases and J gave up 4 bases; unmatched junction bases: 14. The CDR3 extends over 15 amino acids. The germline CDR1 and CDR2 sequences are GTSNPN and SVGIG (reference sequence). CDR3 DNA: TGTGCCTGGGGCCGACCGCGACAGGGTCTGTACGAGCAGTACTTC. This gives the protein CAWGRPRQGLYEQYF.

V gene TRBV7-2 combines with J gene TRBJ2-7; perhaps TRBD1 as D (6 bases). The V gene lost 5 bases and the J gene lost 3 bases, with 17 bases spanning the gap. Germline V lookup: CDR1 SGHTA, CDR2 FQGNSA. The CDR3 has 15 residues. CDR3 sequence: CASSHGQPGNYEQYF. DNA of the CDR3: TGTGCCAGCAGCCACGGACAGCCCGGGAACTACGAGCAGTACTTC.

The gene calls are TRBV6-1 and TRBJ2-3, with 10 bases that match TRBD2. Germline values: CDR1 MNHNS, CDR2 SASEGT. The V and J ends lost 6 bases and 3 bases, in that order; junction bases with no gene match: 3. There are 14 residues in the CDR3. The CDR3 sequence is CASRMTSGTDTQYF. The CDR3 DNA follows: TGTGCCAGCAGGATGACTAGCGGGACAGATACGCAGTATTTT.

This clone was seen a handful of times. J is TRBJ2-7 and V is TRBV9, with D possibly TRBD2 on 6 matching bases. V was pared by 0 bases and J by 7 bases, with 11 bases between. This CDR3 has 13 residues. Germline CDR1 is SGDLS and CDR2 is YYNGEE. Here the CDR3 DNA reads TGTGCCAGCAGCGTAGAGGACGGAGGGGAGCAGTACTTC. This codes for CASSVEDGGEQYF. The full variable domain, in which reference TRBV9 and TRBJ2-7 provide the parts outside the CDR3, is DSGVTQTPKHLITATGQRVTLRCSPRSGDLSVYWYQQSLDQGLQFLIQYYNGEERAKGNILERFSAQQFPDLHSELNLSSLELGDSALYFCASSVEDGGEQYFGPGTRLTVT.

This clone showed up just once. The gene calls are TRBV19 and TRBJ1-2; TRBD1 matches 8 bases. The CDR3 spans 18 residues. Germline V gene sequence: CDR1 LNHDA, CDR2 SQIVND (reference sequence). The V gene end was trimmed by 7 bases and the J gene end by 4 bases; junction bases not matched to a gene: 20. CDR3 coding DNA: TGTGCCAGTATTGGAGGCCCGGGACAGGCGGGGAGAAGCTATGGCTACACCTTC. As protein: CASIGGPGQAGRSYGYTF.

The chain carries TRBV5-1 and TRBJ2-3, with TRBD2 matching over 8 bases. After removal of 5 bases from V and 0 bases from J, the junction contained 8 bases not matched to a gene. Germline-derived CDR1 and CDR2 are SGHRS and YFSETQ. The CDR3 is 16 amino acids. CDR3 in DNA: TGCGCCAGCAGGTGGCGGACTAGCAGTAGCACAGATACGCAGTATTTT. Translation gives CASRWRTSSSTDTQYF. The full variable domain, its missing parts supplied by reference TRBV5-1 and TRBJ2-3, is KAGVTQTPRYLIKTRGQQVTLSCSPISGHRSVSWYQQTPGQGLQFLFEYFSETQRNKGNFPGRFSGRQFSNSRSEMNVSTLELGDSALYLCASRWRTSSSTDTQYFGPGTRLTVL.

This clone was seen a handful of times. This sequence joins TRBV5-1 and TRBJ2-1; possible D gene TRBD2, 5 bases. The CDR3 extends over 14 amino acids. V dropped 1 base and J dropped 5 bases, with 10 bases sitting between them. CDR1 and CDR2 from the germline V gene are SGHRS and YFSETQ. DNA of the CDR3: TGCGCCAGCAGCTTGAATCTAGCACACAATGAGCAGTTCTTC. Translating gives CASSLNLAHNEQFF.

J is TRBJ1-1 and V is TRBV7-6; TRBD1 agrees at 8 bases. CDR1 is SGHVS and CDR2 is FNYEAQ in the germline V gene. Losses at the gene ends were 11 bases for V and 10 bases for J; bases not matched to a gene: 15. The CDR3 sequence is 13 residues long. The CDR3, as DNA: TGTGCCGCGAAACCAGGGGGCAACGGTCCAGCTTTCTTT. Protein: CAAKPGGNGPAFF.

The DNA of the CDR3 is TGTGCCAGCAGCGTAGTGGGGACAGAGCAGTTCTTC. It codes for CASSVVGTEQFF. The V gene is TRBV9, the J gene TRBJ2-1, with D possibly being TRBD1 (6 bases). Per the germline V gene, CDR1 is SGDLS and CDR2 is YYNGEE. This CDR3 comprises 12 residues. V lost 0 bases to trimming and J lost 10 bases, with 8 bases between them. The full variable domain, its missing parts supplied by reference TRBV9 and TRBJ2-1, is DSGVTQTPKHLITATGQRVTLRCSPRSGDLSVYWYQQSLDQGLQFLIQYYNGEERAKGNILERFSAQQFPDLHSELNLSSLELGDSALYFCASSVVGTEQFFGPGTRLTVL.

This clone appeared once. This rearrangement joins TRBV6-6 to TRBJ2-1; 8 nucleotides line up with TRBD2. The CDR3 extends over 15 amino acids. Germline CDR1 reads MNHNY; CDR2 reads SVGAGI (reference sequence). V was clipped by 7 bases and J by 1 base; unmatched bases: 6. CDR3 region: CASIEGGRSYNEQFF. For the CDR3, the DNA is TGTGCCAGCATCGAGGGCGGGAGGTCCTACAATGAGCAGTTCTTC.

The rearrangement links TRBV18 to TRBJ2-5, with 7 bases matching TRBD2. The germline CDR1 and CDR2 sequences are KGHSH and LQKENI. CDR3 size: 14 residues. V gave up 4 bases and J gave up 2 bases; unmatched junction bases: 4. The CDR3: CASSQAGKQETQYF. The CDR3 coding sequence is TGTGCCAGCTCACAAGCGGGAAAACAAGAGACCCAGTACTTC.

The chain combines TRBV7-2 with TRBJ2-1; the D is unclear. The CDR3 has 16 residues. Germline V gene lookup returns CDR1 SGHTA and CDR2 FQGNSA. V dropped 1 base and J dropped 1 base, with 11 bases sitting between them. Here the CDR3 reads CASSLVVLRSYNEQFF. The CDR3, as DNA: TGTGCCAGCAGCTTAGTGGTCCTGAGGTCCTACAATGAGCAGTTCTTC.

The chain carries TRBV9 and TRBJ2-6; TRBD1 matches at 7 bases. This CDR3 spans 16 amino acids. The V gene end was trimmed by 4 bases and the J gene end by 0 bases; junction bases not matched to a gene: 4. CDR1 SGDLS and CDR2 YYNGEE come from the germline V gene. CDR3 amino acids: CASSFGTDSGANVLTF. The CDR3 DNA is TGTGCCAGCAGCTTCGGGACAGACTCTGGGGCCAACGTCCTGACTTTC.

The V and J genes are TRBV6-5 and TRBJ2-7, with D possibly matching TRBD2 (7 bases). CDR3 length: 16 amino acids. Germline V CDR1 and CDR2: MNHEY, SVGAGI. The V end was cut by 4 bases, the J end by 4 bases, with 20 bases between. Here the CDR3 reads CASSSLPGGLGYEQYF. CDR3 sequence (DNA): TGTGCCAGCAGTTCCCTACCGGGGGGCTTGGGATACGAGCAGTACTTC.

The rearrangement uses TRBV5-4 and TRBJ2-7, with TRBD1 matching 8 bases. CDR3 length equals 15 residues. In germline, CDR1 is SGHNT, CDR2 YYREEE (reference sequence). J was trimmed by 2 bases and V by 4 bases; bases with no gene match: 8. This CDR3 reads CASSAGQENPYEQYF. The CDR3 bases are TGTGCCAGCAGCGCGGGACAGGAGAACCCCTACGAGCAGTACTTC.

The V call is TRBV4-1, the J call TRBJ2-3, with D perhaps matching TRBD2 (6 bases). Germline V gives CDR1 MGHRA, CDR2 YSYEKL. V lost 4 bases and J 1 base, leaving 15 bases between the germline ends. The CDR3 has 16 amino acids. CDR3 nucleotide sequence: TGCGCCAGCAGCCGGCCTGCGGTAGCGGGCACAGATACGCAGTATTTT. Protein: CASSRPAVAGTDTQYF.

CDR3 sequence: CASSPRMAGPLTYEQYF. The CDR3 DNA reads TGTGCCAGCTCACCAAGAATGGCGGGACCATTGACCTACGAGCAGTACTTC. V usage is TRBV18 and J usage is TRBJ2-7; TRBD2 is a possible D gene (6 bases). Germline assignment: CDR1 KGHSH and CDR2 LQKENI. The CDR3 has 17 residues. Trimming took 2 bases from V and 2 from J, leaving 19 bases between them.

The chain recombines TRBV6-5 with TRBJ2-7; the match to TRBD1 covers 10 bases. J was trimmed by 9 bases and V by 1 base; bases with no gene match: 3. The CDR3 spans 13 residues. Germline V lookup: CDR1 MNHEY, CDR2 SVGAGI. The CDR3 region has the DNA TGTGCCAGCAGTTACTTGGGACAGGGGACGCAGTACTTC. It is translated as CASSYLGQGTQYF.

This clone was picked up a small number of times. This chain's CDR3 is CASSYLRDDTEAFF. The CDR3 nucleotides are TGTGCCAGCAGTTACCTTCGGGATGACACTGAAGCTTTCTTT. This chain connects TRBV6-5 to TRBJ1-1; D remains ambiguous. CDR1 and CDR2 from the germline V gene are MNHEY and SVGAGI. CDR3 length: 14 residues. With 2 bases removed from V and 3 bases from J, the gap between germline ends came to 10 bases.

The gene calls are TRBV5-1 and TRBJ1-1; weak D call: TRBD1 (6 bases). CDR1 is SGHRS, CDR2 YFSETQ, per germline. V was trimmed by 7 bases and J by 1 base, leaving 23 bases between them. The CDR3 covers 17 residues. CDR3 bases: TGCGCCAGCGACCCGAGCGGGGGGCCTAAGGGGAACACTGAAGCTTTCTTT. Amino acid sequence: CASDPSGGPKGNTEAFF. Filled out from reference TRBV5-1 and TRBJ1-1, the complete variable domain reads KAGVTQTPRYLIKTRGQQVTLSCSPISGHRSVSWYQQTPGQGLQFLFEYFSETQRNKGNFPGRFSGRQFSNSRSEMNVSTLELGDSALYLCASDPSGGPKGNTEAFFGQGTRLTVV.

The V gene is TRBV29-1, the J gene TRBJ2-5; 7 bases are shared with TRBD2. This CDR3 region has 11 residues. Germline V lookup: CDR1 SQVTM, CDR2 ANQGSEA. The trim removed 7 bases at V and 5 bases at J, leaving 4 bases unmatched. In DNA form, the CDR3 reads TGCAGCGGGCTGGGGGGGGAGACCCAGTACTTC. This gives the protein CSGLGGETQYF.